Presented here are 4 T cell receptor beta chains from one specimen sequenced in a study of T-cell reconstitution after alpha-beta-depleted transplantation in children. Unique molecular identifiers were incorporated into the prepared TCRbeta library. TCRdb reprocessed the PCR reads via MiXCR and lists one record per CDR3 protein. This table holds 200,000 to 250,000 distinct CDR3 sequences, 8.2% found once. This specimen consisted of PBMCs, mostly from graft donor cells, obtained 180 days after TCRalphabeta/CD19-depleted stem cell transplant. The source is a male patient under 18 who had a stem cell transplant for acute lymphoblastic leukemia, so the T cells may come from the graft donor.

This clonotype was found many times. The chain recombines TRBV7-9 with TRBJ2-3, with D uncertain. The V gene's germline CDR1 is SEHNR and CDR2 FQNEAQ (reference sequence). The CDR3 is made up of 13 amino acids. V dropped 1 base and J dropped 2 bases, with 4 bases sitting between them. CDR3 loop: CASSLGPTDTQYF. The DNA for the CDR3 is TGTGCCAGCAGCTTAGGCCCCACAGATACGCAGTATTTT.

In its sample, this clonotype was seen many times. This chain uses TRBV29-1 with TRBJ2-1, with TRBD2 matching 14 bases. V trimming: 4 bases; J trimming: 7 bases; junction bases outside the gene matches: 0. The CDR3 is 13 residues long. CDR1 is SQVTM, CDR2 ANQGSEA, per germline. CDR3 in DNA: TGCAGCGTTGGGACTAGCGGGGGGAATGAGCAGTTCTTC. Amino acid sequence: CSVGTSGGNEQFF.

J is TRBJ1-4 and V is TRBV20-1, with D possibly matching TRBD1 (5 bases). This CDR3 spans 13 amino acids. Germline V gene sequence: CDR1 DFQATT, CDR2 SNEGSKA (reference sequence). Trimming took 0 bases from V and 11 from J, leaving 13 bases between them. The CDR3 DNA sequence: TGCAGTGCTAGAGAGTTTGGCAGGGTCAAACTGTTTTTT. It specifies CSAREFGRVKLFF.

This clonotype has at least ten counts. This rearrangement joins TRBV27 to TRBJ1-2; 7 bases agree with TRBD1. The CDR3 runs 14 residues. The germline V gene encodes CDR1 MNHEY and CDR2 SMNVEV (reference sequence). Trimming took 5 bases from V and 6 from J; bases not matched to a gene: 9. The DNA for the CDR3 is TGTGCCAGCAGTCTCTCCAGAGGGGGCGATGGCTACACCTTC. This translates into CASSLSRGGDGYTF.